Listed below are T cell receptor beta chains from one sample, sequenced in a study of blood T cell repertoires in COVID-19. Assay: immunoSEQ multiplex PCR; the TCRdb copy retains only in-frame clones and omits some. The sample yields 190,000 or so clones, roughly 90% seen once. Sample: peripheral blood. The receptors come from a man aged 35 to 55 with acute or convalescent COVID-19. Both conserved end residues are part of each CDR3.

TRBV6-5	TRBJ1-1	CASRPTGMNTEAFF
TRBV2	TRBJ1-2	CASTGGATYTF
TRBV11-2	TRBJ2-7	CASLSYRGSYEQYF
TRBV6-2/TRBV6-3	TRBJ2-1	CASSLDSLEQFF
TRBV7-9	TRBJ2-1	CASSLDRGNNEQFF
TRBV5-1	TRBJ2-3	CASSLAARHTDTQYF
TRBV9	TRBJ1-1	CASSVSYPRVMNTEAFF
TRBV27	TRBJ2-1	CASSDGLAGRRDEQFF
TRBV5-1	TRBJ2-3	CASSLGQGSDTQYF
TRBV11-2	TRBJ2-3	CASSLMLAGDTDTQYF
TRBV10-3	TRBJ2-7	CAITPQGANEQYF
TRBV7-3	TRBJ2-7	CASSLSGTSGAYEQYF
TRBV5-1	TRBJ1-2	CASSRREGYGYTF
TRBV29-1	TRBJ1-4	CSGGSTGLNEKLFF
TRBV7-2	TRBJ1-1	CASSLGSGVGETEAFF
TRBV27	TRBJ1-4	CASSSRRGNEKLFF
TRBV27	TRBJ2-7	CASSLAGREQYF
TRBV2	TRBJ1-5	CASSEGTGEGPQHF
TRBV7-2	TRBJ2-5	CASSLGLAGVETQYF
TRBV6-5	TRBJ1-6	CASSYGQKWDSPLHF